Following are 14 T cell receptor beta chains from one sample sequenced in a study of cytomegalovirus exposure and HLA in healthy donors. The PCR was carried out with 60 Vbeta primers and 13 Jbeta primers. Data came from immunoSEQ multiplex PCR; TCRdb stores just in-frame clones and leaves some out. Counted here are about 150,000 clones, roughly 84% occurring once; the ten biggest clones make up 2% to 2.5%. Input material: PBMCs. The source of these receptors is a woman aged 18-29 years in good health and CMV-seronegative.

The J gene is TRBJ1-6, the V gene TRBV6-4, with 7 nucleotides matching TRBD1. The CDR3 covers 15 residues. Trimming took 4 bases from V and 9 from J; bases not matched to a gene: 9. Germline V lookup: CDR1 MRHNA, CDR2 SNTAGT. The CDR3, as DNA: TGTGCCAGCAGTGCCGACCGACAGGGAAGTTCACCCCTCCACTTT. Residues: CASSADRQGSSPLHF.

This clone was observed once. The chain has TRBV10-1 and TRBJ2-3, with a possible D match to TRBD2 (6 bases). The CDR3 consists of 15 residues. V was shortened by 6 bases and J by 1 base, with 14 bases between the two germline ends. Germline CDR1 is WNHNN and CDR2 is SYGVQD (reference sequence). The CDR3 DNA reads as TGCGCCAGCAGCCCCGGGGGTAGCGGCACAGATACGCAGTATTTT. It translates to CASSPGGSGTDTQYF.

The genes are TRBV15 and TRBJ2-3; 15 bases align to TRBD2. V lost 0 bases, J lost 6 bases, and 4 bases stayed unmatched. CDR3 length: 17 residues. CDR1 is LNHNV and CDR2 is YYDKDF in the germline V gene (reference sequence). The CDR3 DNA follows: TGTGCCACCAGCAGAGATCGGACTAGCGGGAGGGAGGATACGCAGTATTTT. It encodes CATSRDRTSGREDTQYF.

There are a few counts of this clone. The rearrangement joins TRBV5-4 to TRBJ2-1; 12 bases map to TRBD2. From germline, CDR1 is SGHNT and CDR2 YYREEE (reference sequence). Losses at the gene ends were 0 bases for V and 5 bases for J; bases not matched to a gene: 3. The CDR3 runs to 16 residues. The CDR3 loop reads CASSLELAGGHNEQFF. The CDR3 DNA reads TGTGCCAGCAGCTTGGAACTAGCGGGAGGCCACAATGAGCAGTTCTTC. Supplemented by reference TRBV5-4 and TRBJ2-1, the full variable domain reads ETGVTQSPTHLIKTRGQQVTLRCSSQSGHNTVSWYQQALGQGPQFIFQYYREEENGRGNFPPRFSGLQFPNYSSELNVNALELDDSALYLCASSLELAGGHNEQFFGPGTRLTVL.

V usage is TRBV28 and J usage is TRBJ2-4, with 10 bases lining up with TRBD1. The V gene end was trimmed by 2 bases and the J gene end by 8 bases; junction bases not matched to a gene: 6. The germline gives CDR1 MDHEN, CDR2 SYDVKM. CDR3 size: 15 residues. The CDR3: CASSLNRDRGDIQYF. The CDR3 bases are TGTGCCAGCAGTTTAAACCGGGACAGGGGTGACATTCAGTACTTC.

This clone has a handful of counts. The chain employs TRBV2 and TRBJ1-5; 7 positions agree with TRBD1. Germline V gives CDR1 SNHLY, CDR2 FYNNEI. The CDR3 totals 14 residues. V gave up 7 bases and J gave up 2 bases; unmatched junction bases: 5. CDR3 region: CASMIDRGNQPQHF. The CDR3 DNA reads as TGTGCCAGCATGATAGACAGGGGCAATCAGCCCCAGCATTTT.

V usage is TRBV5-1 and J usage is TRBJ1-2; 8 positions match TRBD1. J gave up 8 bases and V 0 bases, and 9 bases lay outside the gene matches. This CDR3 contains 15 residues. Germline V gene lookup returns CDR1 SGHRS and CDR2 YFSETQ. The CDR3 region is CASSLEDRARGGYTF. The CDR3 nucleotides are TGCGCCAGCAGCTTGGAGGACAGGGCACGCGGCGGCTACACCTTC.

The rearrangement joins TRBV28 to TRBJ1-5, with D possibly TRBD1 on 6 matching bases. V was shortened by 6 bases and J by 4 bases, with 13 bases between the two germline ends. CDR1 and CDR2 (germline): MDHEN, SYDVKM. The CDR3 spans 14 residues. CDR3 bases: TGTGCCAGCAGACAAGGGACACGGAATCAGCCCCAGCATTTT. It is translated as CASRQGTRNQPQHF.

The rearrangement uses TRBV9 and TRBJ2-7; D is unclear. Germline V gives CDR1 SGDLS, CDR2 YYNGEE. V lost 2 bases and J lost 3, with 6 bases in between. This CDR3 spans 12 amino acids. CDR3 region: CASSVPIYEQYF. In nucleotides, the CDR3 is TGTGCCAGCAGCGTCCCAATCTACGAGCAGTACTTC.

The rearrangement joins TRBV19 to TRBJ1-4, with D tentatively TRBD1 (6 bases). V was pared by 3 bases and J by 4 bases, with 18 bases between. The CDR3 length is 17 residues. Looked up from germline, CDR1 is LNHDA and CDR2 is SQIVND (reference sequence). DNA for the CDR3: TGTGCCAGTAGTATCCGTTCCGGGACACCTTTTAATGAAAAACTGTTTTTT. Residues: CASSIRSGTPFNEKLFF.

This clone was detected only once. The chain is built from TRBV29-1 and TRBJ2-3; 8 nucleotides line up with TRBD2. The ends lost 7 bases at V and 0 bases at J; junction bases unmatched: 12. Germline V gives CDR1 SQVTM, CDR2 ANQGSEA. The CDR3 runs 16 residues. The CDR3: CSADLLAATSTDTQYF. The CDR3 coding sequence is TGCAGCGCCGACTTACTAGCGGCTACTAGCACAGATACGCAGTATTTT.

The rearrangement links TRBV7-8 to TRBJ2-1, with D possibly matching TRBD1 (7 bases). Trimming pared 5 bases from V and 5 bases from J, leaving 19 bases between. Germline V gene data show CDR1 as SGHVS and CDR2 as FQNEAQ. The CDR3 spans 16 residues. The CDR3 is CASSQALRDSNNEQFF. For the CDR3, the DNA is TGTGCCAGCAGCCAAGCTCTGCGGGACAGCAACAATGAGCAGTTCTTC.

A few counts support this clone. The chain recombines TRBV30 with TRBJ1-4; D not certain. Trimming shortened V by 4 bases and J by 2 bases, and 8 bases separated the two germline ends. The V gene's germline CDR1 is GTSNPN and CDR2 SVGIG (reference sequence). The CDR3 is 13 amino acids. The DNA of the CDR3 is TGTGCCTGGAATCCCCGGACTAATGAAAAACTGTTTTTT. Translated, it gives CAWNPRTNEKLFF.

V gene TRBV7-3 combines with J gene TRBJ2-1; no clear D gene. CDR3 length: 15 amino acids. V gave up 0 bases and J gave up 5 bases, with 11 bases separating them. Per germline, CDR1 SGHTA and CDR2 FQGTGA. CDR3 protein: CASSLTRDLNNEQFF. The DNA for the CDR3 is TGTGCCAGCAGCTTAACCCGCGATTTAAACAATGAGCAGTTCTTC.